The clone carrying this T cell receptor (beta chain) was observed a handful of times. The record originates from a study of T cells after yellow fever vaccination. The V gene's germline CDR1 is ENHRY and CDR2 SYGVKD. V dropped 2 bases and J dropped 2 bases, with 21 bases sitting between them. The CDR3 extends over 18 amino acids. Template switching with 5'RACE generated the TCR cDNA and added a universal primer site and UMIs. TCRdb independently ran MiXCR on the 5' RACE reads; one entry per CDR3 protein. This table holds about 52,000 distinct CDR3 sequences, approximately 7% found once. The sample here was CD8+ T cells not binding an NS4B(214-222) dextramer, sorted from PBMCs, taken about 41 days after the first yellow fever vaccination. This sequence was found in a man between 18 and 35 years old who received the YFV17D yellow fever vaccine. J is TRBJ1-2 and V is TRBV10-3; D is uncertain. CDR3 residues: CAISEDGPRALGNYGYTF. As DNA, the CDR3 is TGTGCCATCAGTGAGGATGGGCCGCGTGCCCTTGGGAACTATGGCTACACCTTC.